This T cell receptor (beta chain) was captured in a study of cytomegalovirus exposure and HLA in healthy donors. Overall study: Assignment to the Caucasian-associated ancestry cluster applied to more than 75% of the approximately 400 genotyped donors. Regarding the study as a whole: Later on, an analysis found that several of the most significant clusters appeared to be linked to common viral pathogens, which included parvovirus B19.

Trimming at V came to 5 bases and at J to 6 bases, leaving 4 bases not matched to a gene. Germline values: CDR1 SGHAT, CDR2 FQNNGV. This CDR3 contains 14 residues. The donors, nominally healthy at sampling, likely had unrecorded immune exposures. The PCR employed 60 Vbeta primers together with 13 Jbeta primers. Clones were sequenced by immunoSEQ multiplex PCR, and TCRdb holds only the in-frame ones, with some missing. The table lists 120,000 to 150,000 clones, around 67% of them singletons, with 1.5% to 2% in the top ten. For this clone: Its antigen is unidentified.

Sequences were obtained from PBMCs. The TCR comes from a woman between 18 and 30 years old in good health and CMV-seronegative. This chain uses TRBV11-2 with TRBJ2-2; TRBD2 matches 9 bases. CDR3 protein: CASSLSGGAGELFF. For the CDR3, the DNA is TGTGCCAGCAGCCTTAGCGGGGGCGCCGGGGAGCTGTTTTTT. The full variable domain, with the rest looked up from reference TRBV11-2 and TRBJ2-2, is EAGVAQSPRYKIIEKRQSVAFWCNPISGHATLYWYQQILGQGPKLLIQFQNNGVVDDSQLPKDRFSAERLKGVDSTLKIQPAKLEDSAVYLCASSLSGGAGELFFGEGSRLTVL.